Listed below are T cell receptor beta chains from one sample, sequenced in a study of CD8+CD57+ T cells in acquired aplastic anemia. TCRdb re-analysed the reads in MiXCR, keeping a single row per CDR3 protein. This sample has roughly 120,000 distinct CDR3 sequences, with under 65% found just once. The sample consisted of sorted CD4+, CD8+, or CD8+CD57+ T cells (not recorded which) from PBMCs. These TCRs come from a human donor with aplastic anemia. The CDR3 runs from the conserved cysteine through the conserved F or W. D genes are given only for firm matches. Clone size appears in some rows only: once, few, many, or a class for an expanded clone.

CDR3 protein: CASSLAGQGFPYEQYF
CDR3 DNA: TGTGCCAGCAGCTTGGCGGGACAGGGGTTCCCCTACGAGCAGTACTTC
D gene: TRBD1
clone size: once
V gene: TRBV7-2
J gene: TRBJ2-7

CDR3 protein: CATSFRQGGSNQPQHF
CDR3 DNA: TGTGCCACCAGCTTCCGACAGGGGGGGAGCAATCAGCCCCAGCATTTT
D gene: TRBD1
clone size: NA
V gene: TRBV15
J gene: TRBJ1-5

CDR3 protein: CAISEAVSTDTQYF
CDR3 DNA: TGTGCCATCAGTGAGGCTGTGAGCACAGATACGCAGTATTTT
D gene: NA
clone size: NA
V gene: TRBV10-3
J gene: TRBJ2-3

CDR3 protein: CASSDGGWTTISEETQYF
CDR3 DNA: TGTGCCAGCAGTGACGGGGGGTGGACTACGATTTCCGAAGAGACCCAGTACTTC
D gene: TRBD2
clone size: NA
V gene: TRBV25-1
J gene: TRBJ2-5

CDR3 protein: CASSATRISYEQYF
CDR3 DNA: TGTGCCAGCAGCGCGACCAGGATTTCCTACGAGCAGTACTTC
D gene: NA
clone size: NA
V gene: TRBV7-6
J gene: TRBJ2-7

CDR3 protein: CASSLEGADTQYF
CDR3 DNA: TGTGCCAGCAGCTTAGAGGGTGCGGATACGCAGTATTTT
D gene: NA
clone size: NA
V gene: TRBV7-6
J gene: TRBJ2-3

CDR3 protein: CASRLTHRPQQGPNQPQHF
CDR3 DNA: TGTGCCAGCAGGCTCACCCATAGGCCCCAACAGGGGCCGAATCAGCCCCAGCATTTT
D gene: TRBD1
clone size: NA
V gene: TRBV11-2
J gene: TRBJ1-5

CDR3 protein: CSVRTSGGETQYF
CDR3 DNA: TGCAGCGTTCGGACTAGCGGGGGGGAGACCCAGTACTTC
D gene: TRBD2
clone size: few
V gene: TRBV29-1
J gene: TRBJ2-5

CDR3 protein: CASSLAHNTGELFF
CDR3 DNA: TGTGCTAGCAGCTTAGCCCATAACACCGGGGAGCTGTTTTTT
D gene: NA
clone size: many
V gene: TRBV7-7
J gene: TRBJ2-2

CDR3 protein: CASRAGITGELFF
CDR3 DNA: TGTGCCAGCCGGGCGGGGATCACCGGGGAGCTGTTTTTT
D gene: NA
clone size: NA
V gene: TRBV6-1
J gene: TRBJ2-2

CDR3 protein: CAIRNSLYEQYF
CDR3 DNA: TGTGCCATCAGAAACAGTCTTTACGAGCAGTACTTC
D gene: NA
clone size: NA
V gene: TRBV10-3
J gene: TRBJ2-7

CDR3 protein: CATSFRQTGELFF
CDR3 DNA: TGTGCCACCAGCTTCAGACAGACCGGGGAGCTGTTTTTT
D gene: NA
clone size: few
V gene: TRBV24-1
J gene: TRBJ2-2

CDR3 protein: CASSVEVAGEGDEQYF
CDR3 DNA: TGTGCCAGCAGCGTTGAGGTCGCGGGAGAGGGCGACGAGCAGTACTTC
D gene: TRBD2
clone size: NA
V gene: TRBV7-2
J gene: TRBJ2-7

CDR3 protein: CASSFTLNTEAFF
CDR3 DNA: TGTGCCAGTAGTTTTACCTTGAACACTGAAGCTTTCTTT
D gene: NA
clone size: NA
V gene: TRBV19
J gene: TRBJ1-1

CDR3 protein: CATSRVDSLACEQYF
CDR3 DNA: TGTGCCACCAGCAGGGTGGACTCGCTCGCCTGCGAGCAGTACTTC
D gene: NA
clone size: NA
V gene: TRBV15
J gene: TRBJ2-7

CDR3 protein: CASSPLDRGYGYTF
CDR3 DNA: TGTGCCAGTAGTCCACTCGACAGGGGATATGGCTACACCTTC
D gene: TRBD1
clone size: few
V gene: TRBV19
J gene: TRBJ1-2

CDR3 protein: CATSRGGSNNEQFF
CDR3 DNA: TGCGCCACCTCGCGAGGAGGAAGCAACAATGAGCAGTTCTTC
D gene: NA
clone size: few
V gene: TRBV10-1
J gene: TRBJ2-1

CDR3 protein: CASSLDRDLPRESTEAFF
CDR3 DNA: TGTGCCAGCAGCTTAGACCGGGACCTTCCGAGGGAGAGCACTGAAGCTTTCTTT
D gene: NA
clone size: many
V gene: TRBV7-2
J gene: TRBJ1-1

CDR3 protein: CSGRKGAGETQYF
CDR3 DNA: TGCAGCGGTCGGAAGGGGGCAGGAGAGACCCAGTACTTC
D gene: TRBD1
clone size: NA
V gene: TRBV29-1
J gene: TRBJ2-5

CDR3 protein: CASQGRGYEKLFF
CDR3 DNA: TGTGCCAGTCAAGGGAGGGGATATGAAAAACTGTTTTTT
D gene: NA
clone size: NA
V gene: TRBV19
J gene: TRBJ1-4

CDR3 protein: CASRLGTSLNEQFF
CDR3 DNA: TGCGCCAGCCGGTTGGGGACTAGCTTAAATGAGCAGTTCTTC
D gene: TRBD2
clone size: NA
V gene: TRBV10-1
J gene: TRBJ2-1

CDR3 protein: CASIKQGAVSNTGGLFF
CDR3 DNA: TGTGCCAGCATCAAACAGGGGGCGGTTTCGAACACCGGGGGGCTGTTTTTT
D gene: TRBD1
clone size: NA
V gene: TRBV13
J gene: TRBJ2-2

CDR3 protein: CSAKQDSNQPQHF
CDR3 DNA: TGCAGCGCTAAACAGGATAGCAATCAGCCCCAGCATTTT
D gene: NA
clone size: many
V gene: TRBV29-1
J gene: TRBJ1-5

CDR3 protein: CASSQDRRNTEAFF
CDR3 DNA: TGTGCCAGCAGCCAAGATCGCAGGAACACTGAAGCTTTCTTT
D gene: NA
clone size: NA
V gene: TRBV4-2
J gene: TRBJ1-1

CDR3 protein: CASSLFNGNEQYF
CDR3 DNA: TGCGCCAGCAGCTTGTTTAATGGAAACGAGCAGTACTTC
D gene: NA
clone size: NA
V gene: TRBV5-1
J gene: TRBJ2-7

CDR3 protein: CSVEEAGVGEQYF
CDR3 DNA: TGCAGCGTTGAAGAGGCTGGGGTCGGAGAGCAGTACTTC
D gene: NA
clone size: NA
V gene: TRBV29-1
J gene: TRBJ2-7

CDR3 protein: CASSLGGLEQYF
CDR3 DNA: TGTGCCAGCAGCTTAGGGGGGCTGGAGCAGTACTTC
D gene: NA
clone size: NA
V gene: TRBV7-4
J gene: TRBJ2-7

CDR3 protein: CASSLAFRQGVDEKLFF
CDR3 DNA: TGTGCCAGCAGCTTAGCGTTTCGACAGGGTGTAGATGAAAAACTGTTTTTT
D gene: TRBD1
clone size: many
V gene: TRBV7-9
J gene: TRBJ1-4

CDR3 protein: CATSRDGGAGNTIYF
CDR3 DNA: TGTGCCACCAGCAGAGATGGCGGCGCTGGAAACACCATATATTTT
D gene: NA
clone size: NA
V gene: TRBV15
J gene: TRBJ1-3

CDR3 protein: CASEDRSEAFF
CDR3 DNA: TGTGCCAGTGAGGACAGGAGTGAAGCTTTCTTT
D gene: TRBD1
clone size: NA
V gene: TRBV19
J gene: TRBJ1-1

CDR3 protein: CASSVGSGGSYNEQFF
CDR3 DNA: TGTGCCAGCAGCGTAGGTTCGGGGGGGTCCTACAATGAGCAGTTCTTC
D gene: TRBD2
clone size: many
V gene: TRBV9
J gene: TRBJ2-1

CDR3 protein: CASSYGVPEQYF
CDR3 DNA: TGTGCCAGCAGTTACGGAGTCCCCGAGCAGTACTTC
D gene: NA
clone size: NA
V gene: TRBV9
J gene: TRBJ2-7

CDR3 protein: CASSLSRSSGSLRSYNEQVF
CDR3 DNA: TGTGCCAGCAGCTTATCCCGTTCTAGCGGGAGCCTCCGCTCCTACAATGAGCAGGTCTTC
D gene: TRBD2
clone size: once
V gene: TRBV11-1
J gene: TRBJ2-1

CDR3 protein: CASSFPQGNTIYF
CDR3 DNA: TGTGCCAGCAGCTTCCCTCAGGGAAACACCATATATTTT
D gene: NA
clone size: many
V gene: TRBV7-2
J gene: TRBJ1-3

CDR3 protein: CSARDWIKTTGELFF
CDR3 DNA: TGCAGTGCTAGAGATTGGATCAAAACCACCGGGGAGCTGTTTTTT
D gene: NA
clone size: many
V gene: TRBV20-1
J gene: TRBJ2-2

CDR3 protein: CATSAGGTGQANEKLFF
CDR3 DNA: TGTGCCACCAGTGCGGGAGGGACAGGGCAAGCTAATGAAAAACTGTTTTTT
D gene: TRBD1
clone size: NA
V gene: TRBV24-1
J gene: TRBJ1-4

CDR3 protein: CASSPRLNQETQYF
CDR3 DNA: TGTGCCAGCAGCCCCCGACTGAACCAAGAGACCCAGTACTTC
D gene: NA
clone size: many
V gene: TRBV7-8
J gene: TRBJ2-5

CDR3 protein: CASSLFISGIADTQYF
CDR3 DNA: TGTGCCAGCAGTTTATTTATTTCGGGAATCGCAGATACGCAGTATTTT
D gene: NA
clone size: once
V gene: TRBV28
J gene: TRBJ2-3

CDR3 protein: CATLGHPMDTQYF
CDR3 DNA: TGTGCCACACTAGGACACCCAATGGATACGCAGTATTTT
D gene: NA
clone size: few
V gene: TRBV10-3
J gene: TRBJ2-3

CDR3 protein: CASSVVGQGTERYF
CDR3 DNA: NA
D gene: NA
clone size: NA
V gene: TRBV9
J gene: TRBJ2-7

CDR3 protein: CATSDWGENEQFF
CDR3 DNA: TGTGCCACCAGTGATTGGGGCGAAAATGAGCAGTTCTTC
D gene: NA
clone size: NA
V gene: TRBV24-1
J gene: TRBJ2-1

CDR3 protein: CASTRDNNQPQHF
CDR3 DNA: TGTGCCAGTACCCGGGACAACAATCAGCCCCAGCATTTT
D gene: NA
clone size: once
V gene: TRBV19
J gene: TRBJ1-5

CDR3 protein: CASSVGGTPSGETQYF
CDR3 DNA: TGTGCCAGCAGCGTAGGTGGGACTCCAAGTGGAGAGACCCAGTACTTC
D gene: NA
clone size: NA
V gene: TRBV9
J gene: TRBJ2-5

CDR3 protein: CATSAGETGEQYF
CDR3 DNA: TGTGCCACCAGTGCAGGGGAGACCGGGGAGCAGTACTTC
D gene: NA
clone size: NA
V gene: TRBV24-1
J gene: TRBJ2-7

CDR3 protein: CATSRDSSYEQYF
CDR3 DNA: TGTGCCACCAGCAGAGATTCCTCCTACGAGCAGTACTTC
D gene: NA
clone size: few
V gene: TRBV15
J gene: TRBJ2-7

CDR3 protein: CASSIGASGAYEQYF
CDR3 DNA: TGTGCCAGTAGTATAGGGGCTAGTGGAGCCTACGAGCAGTACTTC
D gene: NA
clone size: NA
V gene: TRBV19
J gene: TRBJ2-7

CDR3 protein: CSASVSGQVNQPQHF
CDR3 DNA: TGCAGTGCTAGTGTCTCCGGGCAGGTCAATCAGCCCCAGCATTTT
D gene: NA
clone size: NA
V gene: TRBV20-1
J gene: TRBJ1-5

CDR3 protein: CATTGNTEAFF
CDR3 DNA: TGTGCCACTACAGGGAACACTGAAGCTTTCTTT
D gene: NA
clone size: NA
V gene: TRBV7-9
J gene: TRBJ1-1